This TCR beta chain is drawn from a study of PD-1 blockade in classical Hodgkin lymphoma. Study outcomes and limitations: When nivolumab was started under 1 year after ASCT, patients were excluded. Baseline TCR diversity was reportedly lower in newly diagnosed patients than in healthy donors. It was reported as lower still in relapsed/refractory patients. Diversity in CD4+ TCRs, unlike that measured in CD8+ TCRs, had risen significantly by C4D1. Repertoires differed for reasons still undefined, possibly disease activity or prior therapy.

Time point meaning: cycle 4 day 1 (C4D1), after less than 7 weeks of nivolumab. There was relapse after autologous stem cell transplantation in every patient, and there was variation in brentuximab vedotin exposure. The assay was immunoSEQ multiplex PCR, and TCRdb's table has in-frame clones only and misses some. The table has roughly 36,000 clones, over 70% seen once. Worth noting for this clone: Its antigen is as yet unknown.

The receptor was derived from a human donor with classical Hodgkin lymphoma. The sample consisted of peripheral blood mononuclear cells (PBMCs), taken before the fourth cycle of nivolumab.

CDR3 DNA: TGTGCCAGCAGTACCGAATGGGACCGCCTCTACGAGCAGTACTTC. Translated: CASSTEWDRLYEQYF. The chain uses TRBV6-6 and TRBJ2-7; D tentatively fits TRBD1 or TRBD2 (5 bases each). Germline V gene data show CDR1 as MNHNY and CDR2 as SVGAGI (reference sequence). CDR3 length: 15 amino acids. V was clipped by 5 bases and J by 3 bases, with 17 bases between them.